The T cell receptor beta chain under discussion was sequenced for a study of OX40 agonist ivuxolimab in advanced cancers. Overall study: Across the patients, intravenous ivuxolimab was delivered every 2 weeks at 0.01 to 10 mg/kg.

This clone was observed a handful of times. V gave up 6 bases and J gave up 6 bases; unmatched junction bases: 5. Germline assignment: CDR1 LNHDA and CDR2 SQIVND (reference sequence). The CDR3 sequence is 13 residues long. Sequencing used immunoSEQ multiplex PCR; TCRdb keeps in-frame clones, though not all of them. The sample has about 63,000 clones, about 83% seen once; the top ten hold around 0.61%. The TCR comes from an adult with an advanced solid tumor such as melanoma, head and neck, liver or kidney cancer. This specimen was CD4+ or CD8+ T cells sorted from blood, taken in a trial of the OX40 agonist ivuxolimab. The rearrangement uses TRBV19 and TRBJ1-5; the match to TRBD1 covers 7 bases. CDR3 loop: CASSDRVPQPQHF. The CDR3 nucleotides are TGTGCCAGTAGCGACAGGGTTCCTCAGCCCCAGCATTTT.